The 20 T cell receptor beta chains below were found in one sample sequenced in a study of siplizumab effects on memory and regulatory T cells. As described, mixed lymphocyte reaction cells underwent coculture at 37°C for a duration of over 5 days. Their target antigens are unknown. Method: immunoSEQ multiplex PCR; TCRdb's copy keeps in-frame clones and lacks some. The table has approximately 13,000 clones, about 40% seen once; the top ten hold about 9.4%. Sequenced: CFSE-low (dividing) CD8+ T cells sorted from an allogeneic mixed lymphocyte reaction. The source of these receptors is a human donor in good health; the cells came from an allogeneic mixed lymphocyte reaction.

This chain uses TRBV2 with TRBJ2-1, with TRBD2 matching over 10 bases. Germline CDR1 and CDR2: SNHLY and FYNNEI. The CDR3 is made up of 13 amino acids. Trimming cost V 7 bases and J 5 bases; bases outside gene matches: 2. The DNA of the CDR3 is TGTGCCAGCATGGGGACTAGCGACAATGAGCAGTTCTTC. This gives the protein CASMGTSDNEQFF.

This clone appeared a few times. V and J are TRBV9 and TRBJ2-2, with TRBD2 identical over 8 bases. The CDR3 loop spans 16 amino acids. Trimming removed 3 bases from V and 7 bases from J; junction bases left unmatched: 11. Germline CDR1 SGDLS, CDR2 YYNGEE. The CDR3 here is CASSALSSGSSGELFF. DNA for the CDR3: TGTGCCAGCAGCGCCCTATCGAGCGGGAGTAGCGGGGAGCTGTTTTTT.

The chain uses TRBV27 and TRBJ1-6; 8 bases are a match to TRBD1. Losses at the gene ends were 3 bases for V and 7 bases for J; bases not matched to a gene: 2. The CDR3 consists of 14 residues. The germline V gene encodes CDR1 MNHEY and CDR2 SMNVEV (reference sequence). The CDR3 is CASSFTGGNSPLHF. The CDR3, as DNA: TGTGCCAGCAGTTTTACAGGGGGGAATTCACCCCTCCACTTT.

The gene calls are TRBV11-2 and TRBJ2-7, with 9 bases that match TRBD2. In germline, CDR1 is SGHAT, CDR2 FQNNGV. With V trimmed by 3 bases and J by 0 bases, 3 bases remained unmatched. CDR3 size: 15 residues. CDR3: CASSFDSGSSYEQYF. The CDR3 DNA reads TGTGCCAGCAGCTTTGATAGCGGGAGCTCCTACGAGCAGTACTTC.

The CDR3 DNA is TGTGCCAGCAGTGAAGGAGTCGGCAGCACTAACTATGGCTACACCTTC. This translates into CASSEGVGSTNYGYTF. The chain links TRBV6-1 to TRBJ1-2; D is uncertain. CDR1 is MNHNS and CDR2 is SASEGT in the germline V gene. The CDR3 extends over 16 amino acids. Trimming shortened V by 1 base and J by 0 bases, and 12 bases separated the two germline ends.

CDR3 region: CASSIGVGNYGYTF. As DNA, the CDR3 is TGTGCCAGTAGTATAGGTGTCGGGAACTATGGCTACACCTTC. The rearrangement uses TRBV19 and TRBJ1-2, with D unresolved. V was trimmed by 1 base and J by 2 bases, leaving 8 bases between them. The CDR3 is 14 amino acids. Germline loops: CDR1 LNHDA, CDR2 SQIVND (reference sequence).

The chain has TRBV14 and TRBJ2-3; 7 bases agree with TRBD1. V lost 1 base and J lost 4; bases outside the gene matches: 2. The germline gives CDR1 SGHDN, CDR2 FVKESK. The CDR3 loop spans 14 amino acids. CDR3 residues: CASSQGQGPDTQYF. In nucleotides, the CDR3 is TGTGCCAGCAGCCAAGGACAGGGTCCAGATACGCAGTATTTT.

V gene TRBV27 combines with J gene TRBJ2-3; D is possibly TRBD1 (6 bases). This CDR3 region has 17 residues. The ends were cut back, 3 bases at V and 0 bases at J, with 16 bases in the middle. Germline values: CDR1 MNHEY, CDR2 SMNVEV (reference sequence). The CDR3 coding sequence is TGTGCCAGCAGTTTTTTACCCGCGACAGGCAGCACAGATACGCAGTATTTT. As protein: CASSFLPATGSTDTQYF.

This clone is medium-sized in the sample. The chain combines TRBV5-4 with TRBJ2-7; D unresolved. CDR3 length equals 13 residues. Trimming removed 4 bases at V and 1 base at J, with 9 bases between. Germline lookup yields CDR1 SGHNT and CDR2 YYREEE (reference sequence). In DNA, the CDR3 is TGTGCCAGCAGCCCCCCGAGTTCCTACGAGCAGTACTTC. Translated: CASSPPSSYEQYF.

This clone was counted between two and nine times. The rearrangement links TRBV6-6 to TRBJ2-5; D may be TRBD1 (6 bases). The CDR3 consists of 15 residues. Germline V gives CDR1 MNHNY, CDR2 SVGAGI (reference sequence). With 7 bases removed from V and 4 bases from J, the gap between germline ends came to 19 bases. The CDR3 reads CASTPGLGAGETQYF. The CDR3 DNA follows: TGTGCCAGCACCCCTGGGTTGGGGGCGGGAGAGACCCAGTACTTC.

This clone was observed a few times. CDR3 coding DNA: TGTGCCAGTAGCTCGAACTCCTACGAGCAGTACTTC. Translated: CASSSNSYEQYF. J is TRBJ2-7 and V is TRBV19; D is uncertain. Per the germline V gene, CDR1 is LNHDA and CDR2 is SQIVND (reference sequence). Trimming removed 6 bases from V and 0 bases from J, with 6 bases in between. The CDR3 covers 12 residues.

The chain carries TRBV6-5 and TRBJ1-1; TRBD1 might be the D (6 bases). The germline gives CDR1 MNHEY, CDR2 SVGAGI. The CDR3 is 14 residues long. V was clipped by 7 bases and J by 2 bases, with 14 bases between them. The CDR3 DNA reads TGTGCCAGCACCCTAGGGGGGAGAAACACTGAAGCTTTCTTT. It is translated as CASTLGGRNTEAFF.

This clone was seen once. This chain joins TRBV10-2 and TRBJ2-7; 7 nucleotides agree with TRBD1. J gave up 13 bases and V 0 bases, and 9 bases lay outside the gene matches. CDR1 is WSHSY, CDR2 SAAADI, per germline. This CDR3 contains 13 residues. Here the CDR3 reads CASSESGLTGDYF. The CDR3 nucleotides read TGCGCCAGCAGTGAGTCAGGTCTCACAGGGGATTACTTC.

This rearrangement joins TRBV7-3 to TRBJ1-2, with a possible D match to TRBD1 (5 bases). The germline V gene encodes CDR1 SGHTA and CDR2 FQGTGA. The CDR3 sequence is 14 residues long. V was cut by 4 bases and J by 3 bases, with 12 bases left in between. Here the CDR3 DNA reads TGTGCCAGCAGCTATGACGGGACGGACTATGGCTACACCTTC. Its protein is CASSYDGTDYGYTF.

This clone turned up a few times. The rearrangement joins TRBV7-9 to TRBJ2-1; 11 bases fit TRBD2. V lost 0 bases and J lost 7; bases outside the gene matches: 5. Germline V gives CDR1 SEHNR, CDR2 FQNEAQ (reference sequence). The CDR3 covers 16 residues. The CDR3 is CASSLASGRAGNEQFF. The CDR3 coding sequence is TGTGCCAGCAGCTTAGCTAGCGGGAGGGCCGGGAATGAGCAGTTCTTC.

Only a few counts were recorded for this clone. The chain links TRBV6-1 to TRBJ1-3; tentatively, D is TRBD1 (5 bases). Per germline, CDR1 MNHNS and CDR2 SASEGT. The CDR3 runs 15 residues. The V end lost 4 bases, the J end lost 4 bases, and 14 bases lay between the germline ends. CDR3 bases: TGTGCCAGCAGTGTCCAGGGCCAGGCAGGAAACACCATATATTTT. Protein product: CASSVQGQAGNTIYF.

V is TRBV7-3 and J is TRBJ2-7, with D possibly called TRBD1 or TRBD2 (5 bases each). The germline V gene encodes CDR1 SGHTA and CDR2 FQGTGA. V lost 2 bases, J lost 6 bases, and 11 bases lay in between. The length of the CDR3 is 13 residues. As DNA, the CDR3 is TGTGCCAGCAGCTTAGTCGGGACGGGCGAGCAGTACTTC. Amino acids: CASSLVGTGEQYF.

This clone came up once. The chain joins TRBV27 to TRBJ1-1; D uncertain. The V gene lost 3 bases and the J gene lost 6 bases, with 11 bases spanning the gap. Germline V gene lookup returns CDR1 MNHEY and CDR2 SMNVEV (reference sequence). The length of the CDR3 is 13 residues. CDR3 coding DNA: TGTGCCAGCAGTTTCGGGAGGGCCTCTGAAGCTTTCTTT. Protein sequence: CASSFGRASEAFF.

This clone has a handful of counts. The chain couples TRBV27 to TRBJ2-1; 16 bases are shared with TRBD2. Germline trimming cut 6 bases from V and 2 bases from J; bases unmatched to any gene: 4. Germline lookup yields CDR1 MNHEY and CDR2 SMNVEV (reference sequence). The CDR3 loop spans 17 amino acids. CDR3 coding DNA: TGTGCCAGCAGACATGGGACTAGCGGGGGGGCCTACAATGAGCAGTTCTTC. It encodes CASRHGTSGGAYNEQFF.

The rearrangement joins TRBV10-3 to TRBJ2-4, with a tentative D call TRBD2 (6 bases). CDR1 is ENHRY and CDR2 is SYGVKD in the germline V gene. Between the trimmed V and J ends, which lost 11 bases and 5 bases, there was a span of 16 bases. The length of the CDR3 is 13 residues. CDR3 loop: CAVFVADQNIQYF. The DNA of the CDR3 is TGTGCCGTCTTCGTAGCGGACCAAAACATTCAGTACTTC.